This T cell receptor (beta chain) was identified during a study of metastatic and nonmetastatic thyroid tumors. Overall study context: Patients with malignant and benign thyroid disease provided blood and tumor or nodule tissue, whose repertoires were compared. Overall study findings and caveats: TCR beta diversity was reportedly significantly higher in malignant thyroid tumors than benign nodules, in blood and tumor.

From the PCR reads, TCRdb re-called clones with MiXCR. The repertoire holds about 93,000 clones, with over 9.5% as singletons. The V gene lost 1 base and the J gene lost 6 bases, with 7 bases spanning the gap. Germline V gives CDR1 LGHDT, CDR2 YNNKEL (reference sequence). This CDR3 has 13 residues. Until they underwent thyroid surgery, no patient had received any treatment. Many counts were recorded for this clone. The antigen is not known. Source material: blood. The rearrangement joins TRBV3-1 to TRBJ2-1; D gene unclear. The receptor comes from a female donor with papillary thyroid cancer or a benign thyroid nodule (not recorded which). Some clones in this sample may be carry-over from other donors' samples. In DNA, the CDR3 is TGTGCCAGCAGCCAAGGTACGGTCAATGAGCAGTTCTTC. Translation: CASSQGTVNEQFF.